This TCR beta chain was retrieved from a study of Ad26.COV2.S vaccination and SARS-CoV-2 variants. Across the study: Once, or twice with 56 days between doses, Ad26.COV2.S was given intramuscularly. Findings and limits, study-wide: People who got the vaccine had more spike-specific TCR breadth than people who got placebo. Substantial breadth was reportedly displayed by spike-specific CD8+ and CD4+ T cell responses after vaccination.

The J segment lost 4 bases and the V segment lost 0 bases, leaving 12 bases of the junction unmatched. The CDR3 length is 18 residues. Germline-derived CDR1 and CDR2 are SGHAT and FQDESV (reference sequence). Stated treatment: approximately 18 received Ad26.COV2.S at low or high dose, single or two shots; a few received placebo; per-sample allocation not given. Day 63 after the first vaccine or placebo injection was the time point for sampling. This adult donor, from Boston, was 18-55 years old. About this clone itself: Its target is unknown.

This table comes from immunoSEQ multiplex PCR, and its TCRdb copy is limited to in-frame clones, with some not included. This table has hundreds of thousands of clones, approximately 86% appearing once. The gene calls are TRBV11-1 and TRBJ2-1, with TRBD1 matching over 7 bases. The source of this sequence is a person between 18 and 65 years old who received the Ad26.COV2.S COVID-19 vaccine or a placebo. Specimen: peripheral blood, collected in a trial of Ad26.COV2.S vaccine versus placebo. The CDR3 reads CASSLADGQVWGYNEQFF. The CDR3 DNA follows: TGTGCCAGCAGCTTAGCGGATGGACAGGTCTGGGGGTACAATGAGCAGTTCTTC. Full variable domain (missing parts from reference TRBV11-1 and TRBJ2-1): EAEVAQSPRYKITEKSQAVAFWCDPISGHATLYWYRQILGQGPELLVQFQDESVVDDSQLPKDRFSAERLKGVDSTLKIQPAELGDSAMYLCASSLADGQVWGYNEQFFGPGTRLTVL.